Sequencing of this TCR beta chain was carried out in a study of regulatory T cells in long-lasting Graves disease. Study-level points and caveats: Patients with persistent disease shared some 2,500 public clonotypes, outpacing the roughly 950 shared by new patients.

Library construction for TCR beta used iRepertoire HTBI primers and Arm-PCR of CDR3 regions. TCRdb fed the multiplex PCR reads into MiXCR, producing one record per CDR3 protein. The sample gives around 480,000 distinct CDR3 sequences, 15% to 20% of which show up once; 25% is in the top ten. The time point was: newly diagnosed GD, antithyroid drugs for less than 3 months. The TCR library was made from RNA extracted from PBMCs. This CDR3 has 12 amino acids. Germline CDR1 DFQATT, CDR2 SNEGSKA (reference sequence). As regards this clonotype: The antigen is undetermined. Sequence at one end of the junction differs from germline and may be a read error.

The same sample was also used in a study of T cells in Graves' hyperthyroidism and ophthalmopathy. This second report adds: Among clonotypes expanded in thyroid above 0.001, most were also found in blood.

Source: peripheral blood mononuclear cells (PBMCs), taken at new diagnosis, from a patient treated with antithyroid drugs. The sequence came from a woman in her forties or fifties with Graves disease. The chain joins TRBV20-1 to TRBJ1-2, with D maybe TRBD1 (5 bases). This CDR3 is CSARDLPRDPAF. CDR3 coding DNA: TGCAGTGCTAGAGATCTCCCCAGGGATCCCGCCTTC.